These 26 T cell receptor beta chains came from one sample sequenced in a study of technical replicates of blood from a handful of donors. TCRdb keeps only in-frame clones here, not all; method: immunoSEQ multiplex PCR. Among some 87,000 clones, around 94% were seen once, and the ten largest hold around 0.38%. The source material was T cells isolated from PBMCs. Every receptor here comes from a human donor in good health.

This chain joins TRBV2 and TRBJ1-2, with D hard to call. Germline V lookup: CDR1 SNHLY, CDR2 FYNNEI. The V and J ends lost 11 bases and 4 bases respectively, with 14 bases between them. CDR3 length equals 12 residues. The CDR3 is CAREYEPYGYTF. DNA for the CDR3: TGTGCCCGAGAGTACGAGCCCTATGGCTACACCTTC.

The V gene is TRBV30, the J gene TRBJ1-2, with D possibly being TRBD1 (5 bases). Germline lookup yields CDR1 GTSNPN and CDR2 SVGIG (reference sequence). V shed 2 bases and J shed 4 bases, with 8 bases lying between them. This CDR3 is built from 12 residues. The CDR3 DNA is TGTGCCTGGAGTCGGGACTTCTATGGCTACACCTTC. It codes for CAWSRDFYGYTF. Complete variable domain (other parts from reference TRBV30 and TRBJ1-2): SQTIHQWPATLVQPVGSPLSLECTVEGTSNPNLYWYRQAAGRGLQLLFYSVGIGQISSEVPQNLSASRPQDRQFILSSKKLLLSDSGFYLCAWSRDFYGYTFGSGTRLTVV.

The genes are TRBV28 and TRBJ2-2, with D maybe TRBD1 (6 bases). V lost 7 bases, J lost 4 bases, and 16 bases lay in between. The CDR3 is 15 residues long. The germline gives CDR1 MDHEN, CDR2 SYDVKM. The CDR3 nucleotides are TGTGCCAGCATCGTGAGGGCAGGGGCCACCGGGGAGCTGTTTTTT. Its translation is CASIVRAGATGELFF.

The gene calls are TRBV11-1 and TRBJ2-1; D might be TRBD1 (6 bases). V lost 5 bases, J lost 1 base, and 15 bases lay in between. The CDR3 contains 16 residues. Germline-derived CDR1 and CDR2 are SGHAT and FQDESV (reference sequence). CDR3 loop: CASSTSPGASYNEQFF. The CDR3 coding sequence is TGTGCCAGCAGCACCTCACCAGGGGCGTCCTACAATGAGCAGTTCTTC. The full variable domain, completed using reference TRBV11-1 and TRBJ2-1, is EAEVAQSPRYKITEKSQAVAFWCDPISGHATLYWYRQILGQGPELLVQFQDESVVDDSQLPKDRFSAERLKGVDSTLKIQPAELGDSAMYLCASSTSPGASYNEQFFGPGTRLTVL.

This clone was detected once. The chain combines TRBV5-8 with TRBJ1-3, with a tentative D call TRBD1 (6 bases). The V gene lost 1 base and the J gene lost 8 bases, with 13 bases spanning the gap. Germline CDR1 SGHTS, CDR2 YDEGEE. This CDR3 comprises 14 residues. The CDR3 DNA reads TGTGCCAGCAGCTTGCGACAGGAGGTCCACACCATATATTTT. It encodes CASSLRQEVHTIYF.

V usage is TRBV29-1 and J usage is TRBJ2-3, with 7 bases fitting TRBD1. The CDR3 spans 14 residues. Germline V gene lookup returns CDR1 SQVTM and CDR2 ANQGSEA. V shed 4 bases, J shed 3 bases, and the junction held 7 bases outside the gene matches. CDR3 region: CSVAGQVGTDTQYF. DNA for the CDR3: TGCAGCGTTGCTGGACAGGTCGGGACAGATACGCAGTATTTT.

The chain employs TRBV10-3 and TRBJ1-1; D remains ambiguous. V lost 5 bases and J 0 bases, leaving 10 bases between the germline ends. From germline, CDR1 is ENHRY and CDR2 SYGVKD. The CDR3 has 14 residues. CDR3 loop: CAISQTNMNTEAFF. Written as DNA, the CDR3 is TGTGCCATCAGTCAGACAAATATGAACACTGAAGCTTTCTTT.

This clone appeared a single time. The chain couples TRBV4-1 to TRBJ2-1; D ambiguous. The CDR3 contains 13 residues. Germline assignment: CDR1 MGHRA and CDR2 YSYEKL. V was cut by 4 bases and J by 8 bases, with 12 bases left in between. The CDR3 sequence is CASSRRRLDEQFF. Here the CDR3 DNA reads TGCGCCAGCAGCCGCCGACGTCTAGATGAGCAGTTCTTC.

DNA for the CDR3: TGTGCCAGCAGTTCACCTCTACCCTCCGGGGAGCCCCAGTACTTC. Its protein product is CASSSPLPSGEPQYF. J is TRBJ2-5 and V is TRBV28, with D perhaps TRBD2 (5 bases). The V end lost 4 bases, the J end lost 9 bases, and 21 bases lay between the germline ends. The CDR3 length is 15 residues. Looked up from germline, CDR1 is MDHEN and CDR2 is SYDVKM.

This clone is a singleton in its sample. This chain connects TRBV25-1 to TRBJ1-2; the D gene is possibly TRBD1 (5 bases). CDR1 is MGHDK, CDR2 SYGVNS, per germline. The CDR3 runs 13 residues. The V and J ends lost 4 bases and 5 bases respectively, with 11 bases between them. This CDR3 reads CASSVAGGYGYTF. CDR3 DNA sequence: TGTGCCAGCAGTGTTGCGGGGGGGTATGGCTACACCTTC.

This clone has only a few counts. The rearrangement uses TRBV4-1 and TRBJ1-3, with D possibly TRBD1 on 6 matching bases. The CDR3 contains 16 residues. Trimming shortened V by 3 bases and J by 3 bases, and 15 bases separated the two germline ends. From germline, CDR1 is MGHRA and CDR2 YSYEKL. The CDR3 nucleotides are TGCGCCAGCAGCCAGATCCAGGGGTTCGATGGAAACACCATATATTTT. Its translation is CASSQIQGFDGNTIYF.

The V and J genes are TRBV5-6 and TRBJ2-5; TRBD2 matches at 11 bases. J lost 4 bases, V lost 4 bases, and 3 bases had no gene match. CDR1 is SGHDT and CDR2 is YYEEEE in the germline V gene. The CDR3 sequence is 14 residues long. The chain's CDR3 is CASSHGLAGETQYF. The CDR3 DNA reads TGTGCCAGCAGCCATGGACTAGCGGGAGAGACCCAGTACTTC.

This clone was counted only a few times. V gene TRBV5-1 combines with J gene TRBJ1-1, with 7 bases identical to TRBD1. Germline assignment: CDR1 SGHRS and CDR2 YFSETQ. The CDR3 consists of 13 residues. V trimming: 1 base; J trimming: 3 bases; junction bases outside the gene matches: 0. The DNA for the CDR3 is TGCGCCAGCAGCTTGAGGGGGCACACTGAAGCTTTCTTT. It specifies CASSLRGHTEAFF.

The V call is TRBV5-6, the J call TRBJ1-1; 9 bases align to TRBD1. Germline V gives CDR1 SGHDT, CDR2 YYEEEE. The CDR3 runs 14 residues. V lost 2 bases, J lost 12 bases, and 11 bases stayed unmatched. CDR3 sequence (DNA): TGTGCCAGCAGCTTTGGGACAGGGTATCTCGGGACTTTCTTT. It is translated as CASSFGTGYLGTFF.

The chain uses TRBV19 and TRBJ2-7, with D uncertain. Germline values: CDR1 LNHDA, CDR2 SQIVND (reference sequence). V lost 2 bases to trimming and J lost 0 bases, with 8 bases between them. The CDR3 length is 14 residues. CDR3 region: CASSISASSYEQYF. CDR3 DNA sequence: TGTGCCAGTAGTATAAGCGCAAGCTCCTACGAGCAGTACTTC.

The chain joins TRBV19 to TRBJ2-7, with D tentatively TRBD2 (5 bases). CDR1 is LNHDA, CDR2 SQIVND, per germline (reference sequence). The V end lost 3 bases, the J end lost 6 bases, and 15 bases lay between the germline ends. The CDR3 covers 14 residues. The CDR3 sequence: CASSIMSGPTEQYF. The CDR3 region has the DNA TGTGCCAGTAGTATCATGAGCGGACCTACCGAGCAGTACTTC.

The CDR3 DNA reads as TGTGCCAGCAGTTTATCCCTAGCGGGAGTCTTGGAGACCCAGTACTTC. As protein: CASSLSLAGVLETQYF. The chain joins TRBV27 to TRBJ2-5; 10 bases fit TRBD2. Germline V gene lookup returns CDR1 MNHEY and CDR2 SMNVEV (reference sequence). This CDR3 is 16 amino acids long. V shed 0 bases and J 5 bases; nucleotides not matched to a gene: 6.

J is TRBJ1-5 and V is TRBV7-8; D remains unclear. The germline V and J ends were trimmed by 1 base and 9 bases, with 7 bases remaining between them. The CDR3 runs to 12 residues. The germline V gene encodes CDR1 SGHVS and CDR2 FQNEAQ. For the CDR3, the DNA is TGTGCCAGCAGCTTAGGTAGTCTGCCCCAGCATTTT. Its protein product is CASSLGSLPQHF.

By sample share, this clone is medium-sized (0.01 to 0.1%). The V call is TRBV21-1, the J call TRBJ1-5. TRBV21-1 is annotated as a pseudogene. The CDR3 contains 20 residues. CDR3 nucleotide sequence: TGTGCCAGCAGCCAAGAACCTCGTCGACGGGTCTCCACTAGCAATCAGCCCCAGCATTTT. Its protein is CASSQEPRRRVSTSNQPQHF.

The chain uses TRBV21-1 and TRBJ1-5. TRBV21-1 is a known pseudogene. The CDR3 consists of 13 residues. CDR3 amino acids: CASSKALNATQHF. Here the CDR3 DNA reads TGTGCCAGCAGCAAAGCGCTTAACGCGACCCAGCATTTT.

The J gene is TRBJ2-3, the V gene TRBV6-6; 7 bases match TRBD1. With V trimmed by 2 bases and J by 3 bases, 2 bases remained unmatched. This CDR3 has 14 residues. Germline values: CDR1 MNHNY, CDR2 SVGAGI (reference sequence). Written as DNA, the CDR3 is TGTGCCAGCAGTTACATGACAGGGACAGATACGCAGTATTTT. Protein product: CASSYMTGTDTQYF.

The chain recombines TRBV9 with TRBJ1-4; D is uncertain. Germline lookup yields CDR1 SGDLS and CDR2 YYNGEE. This CDR3 is 14 amino acids long. V lost 4 bases and J 7 bases, leaving 14 bases between the germline ends. CDR3 bases: TGTGCCAGCAGCATGGAGGTGGTCAGTGAAAAACTGTTTTTT. It specifies CASSMEVVSEKLFF.

V is TRBV6-5 and J is TRBJ2-7, with D tentatively TRBD2 (5 bases). Trimming stripped 7 bases from V and 1 base from J, with 8 bases between. CDR3 length equals 12 residues. The germline gives CDR1 MNHEY, CDR2 SVGAGI. This CDR3 is CASKTGSYEQYF. The CDR3 bases are TGTGCCAGCAAAACGGGGTCCTACGAGCAGTACTTC.

A single count supports this clone. V usage is TRBV6-4 and J usage is TRBJ2-3; D may be TRBD2 (5 bases). Germline CDR1 MRHNA, CDR2 SNTAGT. This CDR3 has 14 amino acids. The germline V and J ends were trimmed by 4 bases and 6 bases, with 14 bases remaining between them. The CDR3 here is CASSADFYSDTQYF. The CDR3 DNA follows: TGTGCCAGCAGTGCGGACTTTTATAGCGATACGCAGTATTTT.

The chain joins TRBV19 to TRBJ1-3; D uncertain. The CDR3 runs 12 residues. CDR1 LNHDA and CDR2 SQIVND come from the germline V gene (reference sequence). V dropped 4 bases and J dropped 2 bases, with 3 bases sitting between them. CDR3 sequence: CASSTAGNTIYF. The DNA for the CDR3 is TGTGCCAGTAGTACAGCTGGAAACACCATATATTTT.

The chain recombines TRBV27 with TRBJ2-7, with 9 bases identical to TRBD1. The CDR3 is 17 amino acids. The trim removed 6 bases at V and 0 bases at J, leaving 12 bases unmatched. Germline CDR1 reads MNHEY; CDR2 reads SMNVEV (reference sequence). The CDR3 region has the DNA TGTGCCAGCAGCCGCAACCGGGGACAGGGAAGCTCCTACGAGCAGTACTTC. Its translation is CASSRNRGQGSSYEQYF.